This T cell receptor (beta chain) was identified in a study of cytomegalovirus exposure and HLA in healthy donors (dated by TCRdb to about 2017). Study-wide context: An earlier analysis of approximately 550 of the donors reported 250 to 300 Gb of sequence data and approximately 110 million unique TCR beta sequences from 150 million to 200 million T cells. An early release covering roughly 640 HLA-typed donors comprised about 320 gigabases of sequencing data and tens of millions of unique TCR sequences. Of the roughly 400 genotyped donors, over 65% fell in the genetic ancestry cluster associated with self-reported Caucasian donors. The study was designed to test whether signatures of past pathogen exposure could be identified by cataloging public T cell receptors. The study profiled the T cell repertoires of 500 to 800 subjects by immunosequencing and related them to cytomegalovirus serostatus. A separate validation cohort of approximately 120 different subjects was used in addition to the roughly 670-subject first cohort. To predict cytomegalovirus infection status, the study brought together high-throughput TCR immunosequencing, statistical association of individual TCRs with disease status, and machine learning. To study patterns of TCR occurrence, a later analysis re-analyzed previously published TCR beta repertoires from around 660 donors and added high-resolution HLA genotyping. Rather than drawing on any new phenotypic data, the later analysis identified candidate immune exposures from TCR beta sequences and the way those sequences occurred across donors. An earlier analysis of 587 of the donors used high-throughput TCR beta sequencing to judge whether each TCR beta V gene segment behaved as functional or pseudogenic. Alongside the repertoire data, information on donor age, sex, ethnicity and CMV serostatus was compiled. A later genetic analysis used genome-wide SNP genotypes for about 65% of the roughly 670 donors, treating that subset as a discovery cohort. Every discovery cohort repertoire had been produced on one sequencing platform. Class I and class II HLA loci were covered by the typing at four-digit resolution. The number of donors typed differed by locus, with 629-630 for A, B, C, DRB1 and DQB1, roughly 550 for DQA1, over 600 for DPA1, and over 400 for DPB1. Roughly five DR-DQ haplotypes were treated as single units for association and clustering because of strong linkage in the cohort. Across around 400 genotyped donors of the cohort, an average of about 220,000 unique TCR beta nucleotide sequences per donor were sequenced, and approximately 19% of those sequences were non-productive.

Libraries were made using the immunoSEQ multiplex PCR assay. For the multiplex PCR, a mixture combining 60 forward primers for TCR Vbeta segments and 13 reverse primers for TCR Jbeta segments was used. Amplification of the CDR3 region of rearranged TCR beta genes was performed with a multiplex PCR assay on genomic DNA. The amplified TCR beta libraries were sequenced on the Illumina HiSeq System as 87-base-pair reads. The paper's data handling went like this. Across the 700 or so repertoires, a later analysis counted 80 million or so unique TCR beta chains, around 11 million of which were shared by at least two donors. A nearest-neighbor algorithm error-corrected the raw reads and collapsed the reads into unique sequences, merging closely related sequences to remove PCR and sequencing errors. To assign V, D and J gene segments, CDR3 sequences were aligned to IMGT reference sequences. Each retained sequence needed at least a six-nucleotide match to both a V gene segment and a J gene segment. A rearrangement was called productive if the CDR3 had no stop codons and remained in frame with V and J, and every other rearrangement was called non-productive. Following IMGT convention, CDR3 was defined as the stretch from the second conserved V-encoded cysteine up to the conserved J-encoded phenylalanine. In an earlier analysis of around 600 of the donors, sequences lacking an unambiguous match to a single V gene segment were excluded. An earlier analysis of approximately 590 of the donors classified V segments as functional when productive rearrangements were above 56.7% and as segregating when the standard deviation between donors was above 5%. A statistical classification framework was built for diagnosing cytomegalovirus status from the catalog of TCR beta chain sequences. V and J gene assignment, in a later analysis, came from comparing TCR nucleotide sequences with IMGT/GENE-DB human TR gene sequences. Using the TCRdist pipeline, a later analysis assigned CDR3 sequences along with most-parsimonious VDJ recombination scenarios. In a later analysis, each TCR beta chain was defined by its CDR3 amino acid sequence together with its V-gene family, and reads without a unique V-gene family were excluded. In a later analysis, 500 to 700 highly shared, low-generation-probability nucleotide sequences were removed to address suspected cross-contamination and a sequencing artifact. In a later analysis, a clonal expansion index for each public chain was calculated from normalized within-repertoire ranks of inferred template counts. A later analysis computed generation probabilities with a VDJ recombination model fitted to out-of-frame rearrangements, and checked the results against IGoR. Hypergeometric tests were used in a later analysis to score TCR-TCR, TCR-HLA and TCR-CMV co-occurrence, with a repertoire-size bias correction applied to the TCR pairs. In a later analysis, false discovery rates were estimated by permuting HLA or CMV assignments 20 times. A later analysis grouped co-occurring TCRs with DBSCAN, adding TCRdist sequence similarity when clustering within HLA-allele-positive subsets. For co-occurrence clustering, repertoires with fewer than 30,000 or more than 120,000 public chains were excluded, along with roughly 5 repertoires with anomalous nucleotide sharing. Not all clones reach the TCRdb copy of this immuneACCESS table, which keeps in-frame sequences only. Checked studies attribute under half of the gap to unresolved V genes and leave the rest unexplained. The V and J calls and clone size were taken over from that table, and D and trimming were inferred from the DNA. The sample table shows about 200,000 clones, and under 70% are seen once. The biggest ten clones account for 2% to 3% of the sample.

Notes on this clone: No antigen is known for it. The record has no base qualities; no much larger clone is one base away.

Between the V and J ends, shortened by 0 bases and 5 bases respectively, the junction contains 14 bases. From cysteine to phenylalanine, the CDR3 is 15 amino acids long. Kept here is only the CDR3 DNA, which spans 45 bases and is read in frame from base 1. CDR1 and CDR2 are read off the germline V gene as SGHRS and YFSETQ. Broad study findings and their caveats: A further reported finding was that TCR beta sequences accurately predicted the HLA-A and HLA-B alleles for most subjects in the first cohort. In a later analysis, most CMV-associated TCR beta chains were found to appear HLA-restricted, with HLA associations seemingly driven largely by CMV exposure. A total of 150 to 200 TCR beta chains were listed by the study as associated with cytomegalovirus. Compared with the 666-donor mean, donors in an Asian-associated ancestry cluster had fewer N-insertions in productive TCRs, according to a later genetic analysis. According to a later analysis, TCR association rates differed among HLA loci, with DRB1 alleles showing the most associated TCRs and HLA-C alleles showing the fewest. Sequencing depth was assumed to be roughly uniform across donors in the presence/absence analyses, though that assumption may not hold. The authors suggested that the approach could potentially be generalized to other disease states and immunological phenotypes. Correlated functional status among segregating V segments might be attributable to linkage disequilibrium, but an unknown experimental factor could not be ruled out. Only TCR beta chains were sequenced in this cohort, and the absence of alpha or paired-chain data limited detectable features. In a later analysis, several top co-occurrence clusters were reported to appear linked to parvovirus B19, influenza, CMV and Epstein-Barr virus. Some IMGT-functional V segments, including TRBV6-2 and TRBV6-3, could not be told apart with the 87-base-pair reads, so those segments were excluded. A later analysis associated 16,951 TCR beta sequences with specific HLA alleles at a false discovery rate of 0.05. The classifier was reported to diagnose cytomegalovirus status with high specificity and sensitivity in both the original and validation cohorts. A few of the identified cytomegalovirus-associated TCR beta chains were confirmed in vitro to be specific for cytomegalovirus antigens. For the cohort, immune exposure information was limited to CMV serostatus. V-gene and J-gene trimming of TCR beta chains was associated with a missense DCLRE1C variant in a later genetic analysis, and the association was replicated in an independent cohort. Across donors, most TCR sequences were observed very rarely, whereas some public TCRs were present in many individuals. A later analysis found that HLA-associated TCR beta chains were more clonally expanded and had lower generation probabilities than equally common non-associated chains. When HLA alleles, especially DR and DQ, strongly co-occurred, attributing TCR associations to individual alleles was difficult. Because HLA typing was unavailable for some donors at each locus, only the typed subset was used in association tests. A group of highly shared sequence variants was considered likely to be a technical artifact of the sequencing pipeline. Because counts were too low, seventeen rarely observed V segments, including chromosome 9 orphons, were excluded from the earlier analysis of 500 to 700 of the donors. In an earlier analysis of approximately 590 of the donors, most TCR beta V segments appeared in productive rearrangements about 90% or about 30% of the time, broadly matching IMGT annotations.

The cohort comprised 550 to 700 healthy bone marrow donors. All cohort members were sampled while nominally healthy, although unrecorded immune exposures were likely present. The donor tested CMV seropositive and was one of the 289 seropositive cohort members. A peripheral blood sample was collected from each donor, and TCR beta sequencing was performed on peripheral blood mononuclear cells. The Qiagen DNeasy Blood Extraction Kit was used to extract genomic DNA from the blood cell samples. The sequence derives from a man aged 35 to 55 in good health and CMV-seropositive. Recombination joined TRBV5-1 with TRBJ2-5, and possibly TRBD1, on 6 matching bases. Material: PBMCs. The CDR3 is CASSLGSGAFETQYF. The DNA sequence reads TGCGCCAGCAGCTTGGGTTCAGGGGCGTTCGAGACCCAGTACTTC.